A selection of T cell receptor beta chains follows, all from one sample in a study of T cells after yellow fever vaccination. TCRdb fed the 5' RACE reads into MiXCR, producing one record per CDR3 protein. The data show hundreds of thousands of distinct CDR3 sequences, about 6% seen once. This material consisted of PBMCs, taken 5 days after the yellow fever booster vaccination. The receptors come from a man aged 25-45 years who received the YFV17D yellow fever vaccine. Each CDR3 is given with its conserved first and last residue. D genes are given only for firm matches. Only some rows state a clone size, as once, few, many or a class for expanded clones.

clone_size	v_call	d_call	j_call	cdr3_nt	cdr3_aa
-	TRBV15	-	TRBJ2-1	TGTGCCACCAGCACAGGACCGGCCTCCTACAATGAGCAGTTCTTC	CATSTGPASYNEQFF
-	TRBV29-1	-	TRBJ2-1	TGCAGCGTTTATACAGGGTATGAGCAGTTCTTC	CSVYTGYEQFF
-	TRBV9	TRBD1	TRBJ1-4	TGTGCCAGCAGCGCACGACAGGGGACGAGTGAAAAACTGTTTTTT	CASSARQGTSEKLFF
few	TRBV25-1	-	TRBJ2-3	TGTGCCAGCAGTGAATATGGCCCGCGGGATACGCAGTATTTT	CASSEYGPRDTQYF
few	TRBV12-3/TRBV12-4	TRBD1	TRBJ2-1	TGTGCCAGCAGCTTAAGGGGACCGGGACAGGGGGAGGGTGAGCAGTTCTTC	CASSLRGPGQGEGEQFF
many	TRBV20-1	TRBD1	TRBJ1-3	TGCAGTGCTAGGGACAGGGGACCCTTGTCTGGAAACACCATATATTTT	CSARDRGPLSGNTIYF
many	TRBV3-1	TRBD1	TRBJ1-1	TGTGCCAGCAGCCCCACCGGGGGGACAGGGAACACTGAAGCTTTCTTT	CASSPTGGTGNTEAFF
many	TRBV7-6	-	TRBJ2-5	TGTGCCAGCAGCCGAGGCCGGGTGGGAGGCGCTGAGACCCAGTACTTC	CASSRGRVGGAETQYF
few	TRBV20-1	TRBD2	TRBJ2-6	TGCAGTGCTCCCCGGACTAGCGGGAGGGCAGGGGCCAACGTCCTGACTTTC	CSAPRTSGRAGANVLTF
few	TRBV3-1	-	TRBJ2-2	TGTGCCAGCACTAGGGGATGGGCCGGGGAGCTGTTTTTT	CASTRGWAGELFF
-	TRBV10-3	-	TRBJ2-1	TGTGCCATCAGTGAGTCGGCCGGGCTTAGCGTAGAGAATGAGCAGTTCTTC	CAISESAGLSVENEQFF
-	TRBV20-1	TRBD2	TRBJ2-2	TGCAGTGCTAGGGGAGCGGGATCCGGGACCGGGGAGCTGTTTTTT	CSARGAGSGTGELFF
-	TRBV7-2	-	TRBJ1-2	TGTGCCAGCAGCTTAGAGCGGCTGACAGCCAGTGGCTACACCTTC	CASSLERLTASGYTF
few	TRBV12-3/TRBV12-4	TRBD2	TRBJ2-1	TGTGCCAGCAGTCCAAATCACGGACTAGCGGGATATGAGCAGTTCTTC	CASSPNHGLAGYEQFF
many	TRBV7-2	-	TRBJ2-1	TGTGCCAGCAGCTTAATGGGGACCCAGACCTACAATGAGCAGTTCTTC	CASSLMGTQTYNEQFF
-	TRBV24-1	-	TRBJ2-5	TGTGCCACCAGTGATTTGTCGGCTAGCTCGGGAGAGACCCAGTACTTC	CATSDLSASSGETQYF
many	TRBV5-6	-	TRBJ2-3	TGTGCCAGCAGCTTGCTGAATACGCAGTATTTT	CASSLLNTQYF
-	TRBV7-2	-	TRBJ2-1	TGTGCCAGCAGCTCCTTACCAGGGGTCTCCTACAATGAGCAGTTCTTC	CASSSLPGVSYNEQFF
many	TRBV7-2	-	TRBJ2-3	TGTGCCAGCAGCTTATTTAGATTTGGCACAGATACGCAGTATTTT	CASSLFRFGTDTQYF
few	TRBV3-1	-	TRBJ1-4	TGTGCCAGCGGGAGCACAGGGAAGGAAGAAAAACTGTTTTTT	CASGSTGKEEKLFF
-	TRBV5-1	-	TRBJ1-2	TGCGCCAGCAGCCCGGGTGGAGGGGCGGGCTACACCTTC	CASSPGGGAGYTF
many	TRBV20-1	-	TRBJ2-3	TGCAGTGCCAGCTGGGGGACGGCCACAGATACGCAGTATTTT	CSASWGTATDTQYF